The sequence of this T cell receptor beta chain was determined in a study of cytomegalovirus exposure and HLA in healthy donors. Study in general: A prior analysis found 117 million unique TCR beta sequences from some 200 million T cells. Study-level points and caveats: The study labeled 180 or so TCR beta chains cytomegalovirus-associated.

The CDR3 loop spans 15 amino acids. V shed 8 bases and J shed 8 bases, with 21 bases lying between them. Germline V gives CDR1 MNHNS, CDR2 SASEGT. The PCR contained 60 Vbeta and 13 Jbeta primers. In the authors' methods: A later analysis tallied some 80 million unique TCR beta chains, 9 million to 12 million of them shared. Libraries were prepared by immunoSEQ multiplex PCR; TCRdb keeps only in-frame clonotypes and omits some of them. V and J calls and clone size are given by that table; D and trimming were obtained from the DNA. The data show approximately 33,000 clones, around 49% seen once. A word on this clone: Antigen specificity is unknown.

The TCR sequence derives from a woman in her 40s in good health and CMV-seropositive. Sequencing was done on a sample of PBMCs. The V and J genes are TRBV6-1 and TRBJ1-4; D may be TRBD1 (5 bases). CDR3 in DNA: TGTGCCAGCGCCCATTCGGGTGGGGGGAACGAAAAACTGTTTTTT. This translates into CASAHSGGGNEKLFF.